The clone carrying this T cell receptor beta chain was counted between two and nine times. Its antigen remains unknown. This entry belongs to a study of T-cell memory formation after mild COVID-19. On the study more broadly: Largely, the TCR clusters proved donor specific. Broader study findings: A balance of CD4 and CD8 characterized clones contracting day 15 to 85, whereas later expanders leaned CD4+. Second-wave clones reaching peak frequency on day 37 lacked confirmed SARS-CoV-2 specificity. Mainly in CM and EM were contracting CD4+ clones; CD8+ were in EMRA.

The CDR3 is made up of 13 amino acids. The V end lost 8 bases, the J end lost 2 bases, and 12 bases lay between the germline ends. MiXCR was run by TCRdb on the 5' RACE reads, yielding one entry per CDR3 protein. Of a few hundred thousand distinct CDR3 sequences in the sample, under 20% are singletons; the top ten hold 23%. The V gene is TRBV12-3 or TRBV12-4, the J gene TRBJ1-1; D possibly corresponds to TRBD1 (5 bases). What was sequenced was PBMCs or a T cell subset sorted from them (not recorded which). The TCR sequence derives from a man aged 18 to 30 who had mild COVID-19 (a few samples of this study predate the infection). Cell type and time point are not known. The CDR3 is CASVWGGNTEAFF. CDR3 DNA sequence: TGTGCCAGCGTTTGGGGGGGTAACACTGAAGCTTTCTTT.